Listed below are T cell receptor beta chains from one sample, sequenced in a study of shared T cell receptors in the human thymus. Profiled with immunoSEQ multiplex PCR; TCRdb holds only in-frame clones, not every one. The repertoire holds roughly 550,000 clones, with 75% to 80% as singletons. These data are also associated with another study on human thymus T cells.

The sample consisted of thymocytes. The origin of the receptors is a boy under two years old with a congenital heart defect. CDR3s include the opening cysteine and the closing phenylalanine or tryptophan. D genes are given only for firm matches. Some rows have no size entry. The others give once, few or many, or a class for an expanded clone.

v_call	clone_size	d_call	j_call	cdr3_aa	cdr3_nt
TRBV5-4	NA	TRBD1	TRBJ2-7	CASSFRDRHYEQYF	TGTGCCAGCAGCTTCCGGGACAGGCACTACGAGCAGTACTTC
TRBV21-1	NA	NA	TRBJ1-5	CASSKAQQGKEGNQPQHF	TGTGCCAGCAGCAAAGCGCAACAGGGGAAGGAGGGCAATCAGCCCCAGCATTTT
TRBV29-1	NA	TRBD1	TRBJ1-4	CSVEVVRGRLFF	TGCAGCGTTGAGGTGGTCAGGGGGAGACTGTTTTTT
TRBV7-2	NA	NA	TRBJ2-2	CASSLRAQGGNTGELFF	TGTGCCAGCAGCTTGAGGGCCCAGGGGGGGAACACCGGGGAGCTGTTTTTT
TRBV5-1	NA	TRBD2	TRBJ2-5	CASSYKARGGETQYF	TGCGCCAGCAGCTACAAAGCTAGGGGAGGGGAGACCCAGTACTTC
TRBV10-3	NA	NA	TRBJ2-2	CAISVLGPGELFF	TGTGCCATCAGTGTCCTGGGGCCCGGGGAGCTGTTTTTT
TRBV6-5	once	NA	TRBJ2-7	CACDPTDYEQYF	TGTGCCTGCGATCCGACAGACTACGAGCAGTACTTC
TRBV18	NA	TRBD1	TRBJ1-5	CASSPGTPRGYSNQPQHF	TGTGCCAGCTCACCAGGGACACCCAGGGGGTATAGCAATCAGCCCCAGCATTTT
TRBV4-3	NA	NA	TRBJ1-3	CASSQDRGSGNTIYF	TGCGCCAGCAGCCAAGACCGGGGCTCTGGAAACACCATATATTTT
TRBV5-6	few	TRBD1	TRBJ2-7	CASSSRDSNYEQYF	TGTGCCAGCAGCTCTCGGGACAGTAACTACGAGCAGTACTTC
TRBV7-9	NA	NA	TRBJ2-7	CASSLEGVRRGEGYEQYF	TGTGCCAGCAGCTTAGAGGGGGTCCGGCGAGGGGAGGGGTACGAGCAGTACTTC
TRBV30	NA	TRBD1	TRBJ2-4	CAWSDPRTGPLAKNIQYF	TGTGCCTGGAGTGACCCCCGGACAGGCCCTTTAGCCAAAAACATTCAGTACTTC
TRBV5-6	once	NA	TRBJ1-2	CASSLAYSWYGYTF	TGTGCCAGCAGCTTGGCCTATAGCTGGTATGGCTACACCTTC
TRBV4-3	NA	TRBD2	TRBJ2-7	CASSHETSGIDEQYF	TGCGCCAGCAGCCATGAGACTAGCGGGATCGACGAGCAGTACTTC
TRBV4-1	NA	TRBD1	TRBJ1-4	CASSQWNGQVNEKLFF	TGCGCCAGCAGCCAATGGAACGGACAGGTTAATGAAAAACTGTTTTTT
TRBV7-2	NA	NA	TRBJ2-2	CASSSALWSTGELFF	TGTGCCAGCAGCTCCGCACTTTGGAGCACCGGGGAGCTGTTTTTT
TRBV4-2	NA	TRBD2	TRBJ2-1	CASSLYLAEHSYNEQFF	TGTGCCAGCAGCCTCTATCTAGCGGAACACTCCTACAATGAGCAGTTCTTC
TRBV21-1	NA	NA	TRBJ1-5	CASSKIRLNQPQHF	TGTGCCAGCAGCAAAATCAGACTCAATCAGCCCCAGCATTTT
TRBV4-1	few	TRBD1	TRBJ2-3	CASSQETGGSTDTQYF	TGCGCCAGCAGCCAAGAGACAGGGGGGAGCACAGATACGCAGTATTTT
TRBV27	NA	NA	TRBJ2-5	CASSPRPSVETQYF	TGTGCCAGCAGTCCCCGCCCGTCGGTTGAGACCCAGTACTTC